The 25 T cell receptor beta chains reported below all come from one sample, sequenced in a study of graft-versus-host responses after intestinal transplantation. The table came from immunoSEQ multiplex PCR; TCRdb's copy has only in-frame clones and leaves some out. The sample has about 97,000 clones; 90% are singletons. Sequenced material: PBMCs, taken roughly 450 days after intestinal transplant. These receptors were obtained from a human patient who received an intestinal transplant, so some T cells may come from the graft donor.

Worth noting for this clone: Its ends do not fully match the called genes, so a read error is possible. The chain uses TRBV10-2 and TRBJ1-2, with a possible D match to TRBD1 (6 bases). Germline CDR1 WSHSY, CDR2 SAAADI. CDR3 length: 11 residues. The CDR3 nucleotides read TGCACCAGCAGCCCAGGGGACGGCTACACCTTC. Residues: CTSSPGDGYTF.

This chain links TRBV5-1 with TRBJ1-1, with 11 bases fitting TRBD1. Germline CDR1 and CDR2: SGHRS and YFSETQ. This CDR3 region has 17 residues. V shed 3 bases and J 3 bases; nucleotides not matched to a gene: 10. Written as DNA, the CDR3 is TGCGCCAGCAGCTCGGGACCACCGGGACAGGGGGACACTGAAGCTTTCTTT. It yields the protein CASSSGPPGQGDTEAFF.

The chain uses TRBV11-3 and TRBJ2-7, with D perhaps assigned TRBD1 or TRBD2 (5 bases each). Germline assignment: CDR1 SGHNT and CDR2 YENEEA. V shed 5 bases and J shed 3 bases, with 23 bases lying between them. This CDR3 region has 17 residues. The CDR3 sequence: CASSPHRWGTSLYEQYF. In nucleotides, the CDR3 is TGTGCCAGCAGCCCCCATCGGTGGGGGACGTCCCTCTACGAGCAGTACTTC. Combining the CDR3 with reference TRBV11-3 and TRBJ2-7 gives the whole variable domain EAGVVQSPRYKIIEKKQPVAFWCNPISGHNTLYWYLQNLGQGPELLIRYENEEAVDDSQLPKDRFSAERLKGVDSTLKIQPAELGDSAVYLCASSPHRWGTSLYEQYFGPGTRLTVT.

The V call is TRBV9, the J call TRBJ2-7; D perhaps matches TRBD1 (5 bases). Germline CDR1 SGDLS, CDR2 YYNGEE. V shed 3 bases and J shed 1 base, with 11 bases lying between them. This CDR3 is built from 14 residues. The CDR3 DNA sequence: TGTGCCAGCAGCGAAGAACAGGTATCCTACGAGCAGTACTTC. Translation: CASSEEQVSYEQYF.

V and J are TRBV10-3 and TRBJ2-7, with D perhaps assigned TRBD1 or TRBD2 (7 bases each). V was cut by 0 bases and J by 1 base, with 22 bases left in between. Germline CDR1 is ENHRY and CDR2 is SYGVKD. The CDR3 consists of 19 residues. The CDR3 DNA reads as TGTGCCATCAGTGAGTCAGGCCGCCGCGGGGAGGGGGCTTCCTACGAGCAGTACTTC. Translation gives CAISESGRRGEGASYEQYF.

This clone was seen only once. The chain combines TRBV4-2 with TRBJ2-7; 7 bases are a match to TRBD1. J was trimmed by 3 bases and V by 0 bases; bases with no gene match: 5. Germline CDR1 reads LGHNA; CDR2 reads YNFKEQ. The CDR3 runs to 15 residues. CDR3 coding DNA: TGTGCCAGCAGCCAAGATTTGGCAGGGGGCTACGAGCAGTACTTC. The encoded protein is CASSQDLAGGYEQYF.

The V call is TRBV10-2, the J call TRBJ1-1, with D tentatively TRBD1 (5 bases). Germline loops: CDR1 WSHSY, CDR2 SAAADI. The CDR3 sequence is 12 residues long. Trimming removed 2 bases from V and 9 bases from J, with 10 bases in between. The chain's CDR3 is CASSEGDPQAFF. The DNA of the CDR3 is TGCGCCAGCAGTGAGGGGGACCCCCAAGCTTTCTTT.

This clone was detected a few times. J is TRBJ1-1 and V is TRBV7-3, with D uncertain. Germline V gives CDR1 SGHTA, CDR2 FQGTGA. Trimming removed 2 bases from V and 8 bases from J, with 12 bases in between. This CDR3 has 13 amino acids. The DNA for the CDR3 is TGTGCCAGCAGCTTAGGGGAGCGGCGGGAAGCTTTCTTT. It encodes CASSLGERREAFF.

The CDR3: CAISGQLRGGEAFF. The CDR3 DNA sequence: TGTGCCATCAGTGGACAGTTGCGGGGTGGGGAAGCTTTCTTT. The gene calls are TRBV10-3 and TRBJ1-1; TRBD1 might be the D (5 bases). V lost 4 bases, J lost 8 bases, and 17 bases lay in between. The CDR3 is made up of 14 amino acids. Germline CDR1 reads ENHRY; CDR2 reads SYGVKD.

The V gene is TRBV19, the J gene TRBJ1-1; a weak D match, TRBD1 (6 bases). CDR1 and CDR2 (germline): LNHDA, SQIVND (reference sequence). CDR3 length: 15 amino acids. The V end was cut by 3 bases, the J end by 6 bases, with 17 bases between. CDR3 sequence: CASSIGLQGIPEAFF. The CDR3 bases are TGTGCCAGTAGTATTGGCCTACAGGGTATCCCTGAAGCTTTCTTT. The complete variable domain, with remaining parts taken from reference TRBV19 and TRBJ1-1, reads DGGITQSPKYLFRKEGQNVTLSCEQNLNHDAMYWYRQDPGQGLRLIYYSQIVNDFQKGDIAEGYSVSREKKESFPLTVTSAQKNPTAFYLCASSIGLQGIPEAFFGQGTRLTVV.

The rearrangement joins TRBV5-6 to TRBJ1-1, with 8 bases aligning to TRBD1. There are 17 residues in the CDR3. V lost 0 bases, J lost 0 bases, and 7 bases stayed unmatched. Per germline, CDR1 SGHDT and CDR2 YYEEEE. CDR3 sequence (DNA): TGTGCCAGCAGCTTGGTGGGCAGGGGGCGCGTGAACACTGAAGCTTTCTTT. It encodes CASSLVGRGRVNTEAFF.

The chain has TRBV6-5 and TRBJ1-2, with 8 nucleotides matching TRBD1. Germline CDR1 and CDR2: MNHEY and SVGAGI. This CDR3 region has 15 residues. Trimming took 3 bases from V and 4 from J; bases not matched to a gene: 7. The CDR3 bases are TGTGCCAGCAGTTATCCGGCAGGGGGCCTCTATGGCTACACCTTC. Translation gives CASSYPAGGLYGYTF.

The chain recombines TRBV11-3 with TRBJ1-1; a possible D gene is TRBD1 (5 bases). Trimming stripped 1 base from V and 3 bases from J, with 12 bases between. Germline V gene sequence: CDR1 SGHNT, CDR2 YENEEA. The length of the CDR3 is 15 residues. In DNA form, the CDR3 reads TGTGCCAGCAGCTTAGGTGGGGGGGAGGACACTGAAGCTTTCTTT. It translates to CASSLGGGEDTEAFF.

The chain combines TRBV6-6 with TRBJ1-2, with D hard to call. The germline V and J ends were trimmed by 6 bases and 2 bases, with 13 bases remaining between them. Germline lookup yields CDR1 MNHNY and CDR2 SVGAGI (reference sequence). This CDR3 region has 14 residues. In DNA form, the CDR3 reads TGTGCCAGCAGGGGAATTGGCTTCAACTATGGCTACACCTTC. It is translated as CASRGIGFNYGYTF.

The table lists this clone with a count of one. J is TRBJ2-1 and V is TRBV5-1, with a weak D call TRBD2 (5 bases). The ends were cut back, 1 base at V and 8 bases at J, with 13 bases in the middle. Germline V CDR1 and CDR2: SGHRS, YFSETQ. The CDR3 length is 14 residues. This CDR3 is CASSLSGPGDEQFF. DNA of the CDR3: TGCGCCAGCAGCTTGAGCGGCCCTGGGGATGAGCAGTTCTTC.

The V and J genes are TRBV4-1 and TRBJ2-3, with 10 bases identical to TRBD2. The CDR3 sequence is 16 residues long. Germline CDR1 MGHRA, CDR2 YSYEKL. The trim removed 2 bases at V and 0 bases at J, leaving 2 bases unmatched. The DNA for the CDR3 is TGCGCCAGCAGCCAAAGTAGCGGGGGGAGCACAGATACGCAGTATTTT. Translation gives CASSQSSGGSTDTQYF.

CDR3 sequence (DNA): TGCAGCTCGTCCGGGGCCTCCTACAATGAGCAGTTCTTC. Its protein is CSSSGASYNEQFF. The chain uses TRBV29-1 and TRBJ2-1, with D perhaps given as TRBD1 or TRBD2 (5 bases each). This CDR3 has 13 amino acids. V lost 8 bases, J lost 0 bases, and 11 bases lay in between. Germline assignment: CDR1 SQVTM and CDR2 ANQGSEA.

The J gene is TRBJ2-3, the V gene TRBV2; D gene ambiguous. The CDR3 is 13 residues long. In germline, CDR1 is SNHLY, CDR2 FYNNEI. V lost 8 bases and J 2 bases, leaving 11 bases between the germline ends. CDR3 nucleotides: TGTGCCAGCGGTCTAGGTCACACAGATACGCAGTATTTT. Its translation: CASGLGHTDTQYF.

This clone was detected only once. The V call is TRBV9, the J call TRBJ1-4, with 8 bases identical to TRBD1. The germline V gene encodes CDR1 SGDLS and CDR2 YYNGEE. J gave up 5 bases and V 3 bases, and 3 bases lay outside the gene matches. The CDR3 has 14 amino acids. The CDR3 DNA sequence: TGTGCCAGCAGCGCGGACAGGGTGAATGAAAAACTGTTTTTT. Protein sequence: CASSADRVNEKLFF.

The CDR3 nucleotides are TGTGCCAGCATCGAAGGAATCTGGGAAGCTTTCTTT. Residues: CASIEGIWEAFF. The chain employs TRBV2 and TRBJ1-1; no reliable D call. The CDR3 consists of 12 residues. Per germline, CDR1 SNHLY and CDR2 FYNNEI. V lost 7 bases, J lost 8 bases, and 14 bases lay in between.

The V gene is TRBV27, the J gene TRBJ2-5; 8 bases fit TRBD1. CDR3 length: 15 amino acids. V was clipped by 6 bases and J by 7 bases; unmatched bases: 13. From germline, CDR1 is MNHEY and CDR2 SMNVEV (reference sequence). The CDR3 bases are TGTGCCAGCAGGGAAGGACAGGGAAGGTATGGGACCCAGTACTTC. Translating gives CASREGQGRYGTQYF.

This clone was seen more than once but under ten times. The V call is TRBV6-1, the J call TRBJ1-4, with TRBD1 matching over 7 bases. CDR3 size: 15 residues. V was pared by 5 bases and J by 1 base, with 4 bases of the junction left unmatched. Germline V CDR1 and CDR2: MNHNS, SASEGT. As DNA, the CDR3 is TGTGCCAGCAGTTCTAACAGGGGAACTAATGAAAAACTGTTTTTT. Translated: CASSSNRGTNEKLFF.

The V and J genes are TRBV6-5 and TRBJ2-5; D is ambiguous. The end of the DNA aligns better with TRBJ2-7, so the J call may be wrong. Germline V gene data show CDR1 as MNHEY and CDR2 as SVGAGI. The CDR3 sequence is 15 residues long. The CDR3 DNA is TGTGCCAGCAGTTATAAACCAGGCCTGTTCTACGAGCAGTACTTC. This gives the protein CASSYKPGLFYEQYF.

The J gene is TRBJ1-2, the V gene TRBV6-4; TRBD1 agrees at 8 bases. The CDR3 totals 14 residues. The germline V gene has CDR1 MRHNA and CDR2 SNTAGT. J gave up 3 bases and V 7 bases, and 7 bases lay outside the gene matches. CDR3 coding DNA: TGTGCCAGCACCCCCGGACAGGGAGACTATGGCTACACCTTC. It yields the protein CASTPGQGDYGYTF.

The genes are TRBV10-3 and TRBJ2-1; D is possibly TRBD2 (5 bases). The CDR3 is made up of 12 amino acids. Trimming shortened V by 4 bases and J by 5 bases, and 6 bases separated the two germline ends. Per the germline V gene, CDR1 is ENHRY and CDR2 is SYGVKD. The CDR3 nucleotides read TGTGCCATCAGTGCGGAGGACAATGAGCAGTTCTTC. It yields the protein CAISAEDNEQFF.